This TCR beta chain is drawn from a study of CD8 T cells in ankylosing spondylitis. Study-wide results and limits: Reportedly, matched ankylosing spondylitis synovial fluid was significantly enriched for disease-linked clones. Blood of patients with ankylosing spondylitis appeared to be characterized by a TCR beta motif of eight highly homologous variants.

MiXCR, applied by TCRdb to the 5' RACE reads, yields one record per CDR3 protein. The sample lists about 90,000 distinct CDR3 sequences, just under 9% seen once, with approximately 30% in the top ten. Trimming removed 6 bases from V and 3 bases from J, with 21 bases in between. Germline loops: CDR1 MDHEN, CDR2 SYDVKM. The CDR3 runs to 17 residues. Note on this clonotype: Its antigen remains unknown.

The chain has TRBV28 and TRBJ2-1, with TRBD2 as a possible D gene (6 bases). This TCR came from a male donor with ankylosing spondylitis. The sequenced sample consisted of blood, either unsorted or a sorted T cell fraction (not recorded which). Written as DNA, the CDR3 is TGTGCCAGCAGCTCCCCGAGGCGGGATAGCAACTACAATGAGCAGTTCTTC. Its translation is CASSSPRRDSNYNEQFF.